Listed below are T cell receptor beta chains from one sample, sequenced in a study of beta chain features in type 1 diabetes. The repertoire was sequenced with immunoSEQ multiplex PCR; TCRdb's copy has only in-frame clones and lacks some. The data show tens of thousands of clones, with 25% to 35% seen just once and 0.45% to 0.55% held by the top ten. What was sequenced was stem cell memory CD4+ T cells from blood. Receptors originate from a woman between 18 and 30 years old in good health. Both conserved end residues are part of each CDR3. Each record gives: D gene, V gene, clone size, J gene, CDR3 protein, CDR3 DNA. A D gene is named only where the DNA matches it firmly. The size entry is marked missing in some rows and otherwise reads once, few, many or a size class.

NA	TRBV6-5	few	TRBJ1-1	CASSYGRGEAFF	TGTGCCAGCAGTTACGGGAGGGGAGAGGCTTTCTTT
NA	TRBV10-3	NA	TRBJ1-2	CAISEPYASSYGYTF	TGTGCCATCAGCGAGCCCTACGCGTCATCCTATGGCTACACCTTC
NA	TRBV15	NA	TRBJ2-6	CATSFPSLGANVLTF	TGTGCCACCAGCTTTCCCTCCCTGGGGGCCAACGTCCTGACTTTC
NA	TRBV12-5	few	TRBJ1-1	CASGLVGGVEAFF	TGTGCTAGTGGTTTGGTAGGAGGGGTGGAAGCTTTCTTT
NA	TRBV5-4	NA	TRBJ2-3	CASSFESADTQYF	TGTGCCAGCAGCTTTGAATCGGCAGATACGCAGTATTTT
TRBD1	TRBV11-1	NA	TRBJ2-7	CASRLGTGADEQYF	TGTGCCAGCAGGTTGGGGACAGGGGCCGACGAGCAGTACTTC
NA	TRBV5-4	NA	TRBJ1-2	CASSSANRDYGYTF	TGTGCCAGCAGCTCCGCGAACAGAGACTATGGCTACACCTTC
TRBD1	TRBV30	few	TRBJ2-5	CAWSADRGLRETQYF	TGTGCCTGGAGTGCGGACAGGGGGCTTCGAGAGACCCAGTACTTC
TRBD2	TRBV7-6	few	TRBJ2-3	CASILDRGGGTDTQYF	TGTGCCAGCATCCTAGATCGGGGGGGCGGCACAGATACGCAGTATTTT
NA	TRBV7-8	NA	TRBJ1-1	CASSLRGTMNTEAFF	TGTGCCAGCAGTTTAAGGGGTACCATGAACACTGAAGCTTTCTTT
TRBD1	TRBV7-9	NA	TRBJ1-2	CATYRDRGREVNYGYTF	TGTGCCACCTACCGGGACAGGGGGCGTGAAGTCAACTATGGCTACACCTTC
TRBD2	TRBV5-1	NA	TRBJ2-2	CASSSPPGAGVYTGELFF	TGCGCCAGCAGCTCCCCACCTGGAGCGGGGGTATACACCGGGGAGCTGTTTTTT
NA	TRBV5-1	NA	TRBJ2-5	CASSLGGPKETQYF	TGCGCCAGCAGCTTGGGAGGTCCCAAAGAGACCCAGTACTTC
TRBD2	TRBV4-2	few	TRBJ2-1	CASSPETSGVYNEQFF	TGTGCCAGCAGCCCCGAGACTAGCGGGGTCTACAATGAGCAGTTCTTC
NA	TRBV25-1	NA	TRBJ2-1	CASSEPGGNEQFF	TGTGCCAGCAGTGAACCCGGAGGCAATGAGCAGTTCTTC
TRBD1	TRBV7-2	few	TRBJ2-4	CASSLVLLRDRGNIQYF	TGTGCCAGCAGCTTAGTCTTACTCCGGGACAGGGGAAACATTCAGTACTTC
NA	TRBV6-6	NA	TRBJ1-1	CASRAGRGVNTEAFF	TGTGCCAGCAGAGCGGGACGGGGAGTGAACACTGAAGCTTTCTTT
TRBD1	TRBV5-4	few	TRBJ2-4	CASSETGVRNIQYF	TGTGCCAGCAGCGAGACAGGGGTGAGAAACATTCAGTACTTC
NA	TRBV5-4	few	TRBJ1-2	CASSLPLGRAGFGYTF	TGTGCCAGCAGCTTGCCCCTTGGCAGGGCGGGGTTTGGCTACACCTTC
NA	TRBV20-1	NA	TRBJ2-2	CSANRAGELFF	TGCAGTGCCAACAGGGCCGGGGAGCTGTTTTTT
NA	TRBV10-3	few	TRBJ2-7	CAISEWRAGGDTYEQYF	TGTGCCATCAGTGAGTGGAGGGCCGGCGGGGATACCTACGAGCAGTACTTC
NA	TRBV10-1	NA	TRBJ2-3	CASKEGTDTQYF	TGCGCCAGCAAGGAGGGGACAGATACGCAGTATTTT
NA	TRBV4-2	NA	TRBJ1-4	CASRPGGTEKLFF	TGTGCCAGCAGGCCCGGGGGGACAGAAAAACTGTTTTTT
NA	TRBV6-5	NA	TRBJ2-2	CASSVEAVLTGELFF	TGTGCCAGCAGTGTGGAGGCTGTCCTCACCGGGGAGCTGTTTTTT
TRBD2	TRBV7-2	NA	TRBJ2-7	CASSLVLFRTSDTYEQYF	TGTGCCAGCAGCTTAGTTCTTTTTAGGACTAGCGATACCTACGAGCAGTACTTC
NA	TRBV6-6	few	TRBJ1-3	CASSYPLPSGNTIYF	TGTGCCAGCAGTTACCCGCTACCCTCTGGAAACACCATATATTTT
TRBD1	TRBV7-2	NA	TRBJ2-5	CASSKGQGIGETQYF	TGTGCCAGCAGCAAGGGACAGGGGATTGGCGAGACCCAGTACTTC
NA	TRBV5-6	few	TRBJ1-1	CASSPLQGSNTEAFF	TGTGCCAGCAGCCCTTTACAGGGATCGAACACTGAAGCTTTCTTT
TRBD1	TRBV11-1	few	TRBJ2-5	CASSSSDRGQETQYF	TGTGCCAGCAGCTCCTCGGACAGGGGCCAAGAGACCCAGTACTTC
TRBD2	TRBV5-1	few	TRBJ2-7	CASSLGGSDSYEQYF	TGCGCCAGCAGCTTGGGCGGGAGCGACTCCTACGAGCAGTACTTC
NA	TRBV7-3	few	TRBJ1-2	CASSFGQGNGYTF	TGTGCCAGCAGCTTTGGTCAGGGTAACGGCTACACCTTC
NA	TRBV5-1	few	TRBJ2-2	CASSFLYTGELFF	TGCGCCAGCAGCTTCTTATACACCGGGGAGCTGTTTTTT
TRBD1	TRBV30	few	TRBJ2-7	CAWSPPGQGAYEQYF	TGTGCCTGGAGTCCGCCGGGACAGGGGGCCTACGAGCAGTACTTC
TRBD1	TRBV7-3	NA	TRBJ2-7	CASSSGTGDYEQYF	TGTGCCAGCAGCTCCGGGACAGGAGACTACGAGCAGTACTTC